This T cell receptor (beta chain) was captured in a study of blood T cell repertoires in COVID-19. Germline loops: CDR1 MDHEN, CDR2 SYDVKM. V dropped 6 bases and J dropped 0 bases, with 6 bases sitting between them. The CDR3 has 12 amino acids. Data came from immunoSEQ multiplex PCR; TCRdb stores just in-frame clones and leaves some out. The sample contains about 50,000 clones, approximately 85% of which appear only once. Material: peripheral blood. The rearrangement links TRBV28 to TRBJ2-7; D possibly corresponds to TRBD2 (5 bases). The sequence was collected from a human donor in a cohort sampled during active COVID-19. The donor label of this sample is uncertain. This chain's CDR3 is CASSGVSYEQYF. CDR3 sequence (DNA): TGTGCCAGCAGCGGGGTCTCCTACGAGCAGTACTTC.